The subject of this entry is one TCR beta chain. Its target is not known. This sample is part of a study of cytomegalovirus exposure and HLA in healthy donors. About the study: Genotyping of 400 or so donors showed that about 84% belonged to the Caucasian-associated ancestry cluster.

Points from the study as a whole: It was reportedly the case that the classifier diagnosed cytomegalovirus status with high specificity and sensitivity. Roughly uniform sequencing depth across donors was assumed, possibly incorrectly.

Germline V gene sequence: CDR1 LGHNA, CDR2 YNFKEQ. The CDR3 consists of 15 residues. The V end was cut by 4 bases, the J end by 10 bases, with 22 bases between. PCR employed 60 Vbeta and 13 Jbeta primers. The method was immunoSEQ multiplex PCR; TCRdb's version includes in-frame clones alone and lacks a portion of them. Of some 160,000 clones detected, more than 65% appear once; the ten largest clones hold about 1.5%. The TCR originated in a man aged 50-60 years in good health and CMV-seropositive. Material for sequencing was PBMCs. The J gene is TRBJ2-5, the V gene TRBV4-2; TRBD2 is a possible D gene (5 bases). The CDR3 sequence is CASSRPTGGYGVQYF. CDR3 DNA: TGTGCCAGCAGCCGCCCCACCGGCGGGTATGGAGTCCAGTACTTC.